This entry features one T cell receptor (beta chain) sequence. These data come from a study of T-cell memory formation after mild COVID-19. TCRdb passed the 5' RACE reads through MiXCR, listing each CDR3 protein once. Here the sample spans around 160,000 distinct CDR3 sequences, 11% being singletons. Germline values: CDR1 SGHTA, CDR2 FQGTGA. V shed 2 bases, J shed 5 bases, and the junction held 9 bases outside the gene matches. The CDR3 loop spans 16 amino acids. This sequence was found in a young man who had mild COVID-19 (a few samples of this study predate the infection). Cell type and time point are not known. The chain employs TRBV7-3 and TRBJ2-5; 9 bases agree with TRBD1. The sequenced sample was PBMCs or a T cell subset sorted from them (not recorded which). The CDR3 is CASSLGPTGGQETQYF. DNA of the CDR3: TGTGCCAGCAGCTTAGGCCCGACAGGGGGGCAGGAGACCCAGTACTTC.